Below, 32 T cell receptor beta chains from the same sample are listed, as sequenced in a study of shared clonotypes between healthy human individuals. Here immunoSEQ multiplex PCR was the method, and the copy in TCRdb shows in-frame clones only, minus some. The sample consists of approximately 2,300,000 clones, 80% to 95% of them appearing once. Source material: naive CD4+ T cells from PBMCs. The subset here: CD45RA+ positively selected. These receptors all stem from a man aged 18 to 30 in good health. Some clones in this sample may be carry-over from other donors' samples.

This chain links TRBV5-4 with TRBJ2-3; 7 bases agree with TRBD1. The trim removed 0 bases at V and 3 bases at J, leaving 4 bases unmatched. Per germline, CDR1 SGHNT and CDR2 YYREEE (reference sequence). The CDR3 is 15 residues long. Written as DNA, the CDR3 is TGTGCCAGCAGCTTGGACGGGACAGATACAGATACGCAGTATTTT. This encodes CASSLDGTDTDTQYF. Full variable domain (remainder filled in from reference TRBV5-4 and TRBJ2-3): ETGVTQSPTHLIKTRGQQVTLRCSSQSGHNTVSWYQQALGQGPQFIFQYYREEENGRGNFPPRFSGLQFPNYSSELNVNALELDDSALYLCASSLDGTDTDTQYFGPGTRLTVL.

The chain combines TRBV10-3 with TRBJ1-5; D is ambiguous. CDR3 size: 12 residues. V was cut by 4 bases and J by 5 bases, with 6 bases left in between. The germline gives CDR1 ENHRY, CDR2 SYGVKD. The DNA for the CDR3 is TGTGCCATCAGTGGGTCTGATCAGCCCCAGCATTTT. Translating gives CAISGSDQPQHF.

The chain is built from TRBV7-9 and TRBJ2-5, with TRBD2 as a possible D gene (6 bases). The CDR3 loop spans 15 amino acids. The germline V gene has CDR1 SEHNR and CDR2 FQNEAQ (reference sequence). V lost 7 bases, J lost 8 bases, and 23 bases lay in between. In DNA form, the CDR3 reads TGTGCCAGCACCATGACATCCGGGAGCCAGGGCACCCAGTACTTC. Protein: CASTMTSGSQGTQYF. Full variable domain (missing parts from reference TRBV7-9 and TRBJ2-5): DTGVSQNPRHKITKRGQNVTFRCDPISEHNRLYWYRQTLGQGPEFLTYFQNEAQLEKSRLLSDRFSAERPKGSFSTLEIQRTEQGDSAMYLCASTMTSGSQGTQYFGPGTRLLVL.

V gene TRBV28 combines with J gene TRBJ2-3; 10 bases map to TRBD1. Unmatched junction bases numbered 12, after V lost 7 bases and J lost 5 bases. Germline assignment: CDR1 MDHEN and CDR2 SYDVKM. The CDR3 is made up of 16 amino acids. The CDR3 sequence is CASNHGNGQGVDTQYF. In nucleotides, the CDR3 is TGTGCCAGCAACCACGGAAACGGACAGGGGGTAGATACGCAGTATTTT.

J is TRBJ2-5 and V is TRBV30; a weak D match, TRBD2 (5 bases). The CDR3 length is 15 residues. Germline CDR1 is GTSNPN and CDR2 is SVGIG (reference sequence). Trimming cost V 0 bases and J 11 bases, with 22 bases left between them. This CDR3 is CAWSVRASGPMEQYF. The DNA of the CDR3 is TGTGCCTGGAGTGTAAGGGCGAGCGGTCCAATGGAGCAGTACTTC.

This chain links TRBV2 with TRBJ1-1; D is unresolved. V shed 4 bases and J shed 1 base, with 10 bases lying between them. This CDR3 contains 14 residues. The V gene's germline CDR1 is SNHLY and CDR2 FYNNEI. CDR3 protein: CASSAWGGNTEAFF. The CDR3 DNA is TGTGCCAGCAGTGCTTGGGGAGGGAACACTGAAGCTTTCTTT.

The V call is TRBV10-3, the J call TRBJ1-1, with a weak D call TRBD1 (5 bases). Trimming pared 2 bases from V and 12 bases from J, leaving 13 bases between. The CDR3 consists of 12 residues. Germline values: CDR1 ENHRY, CDR2 SYGVKD. DNA for the CDR3: TGTGCCATCAGTGAGACAGGTGGGGTCACTTTCTTT. Translation gives CAISETGGVTFF.

This clone is a singleton in its sample. The sample holds other DNA sequences that translate to the same CDR3. The chain uses TRBV5-4 and TRBJ2-7, with 11 positions matching TRBD1. Germline assignment: CDR1 SGHNT and CDR2 YYREEE (reference sequence). The CDR3 is 16 amino acids. V gave up 3 bases and J gave up 4 bases; unmatched junction bases: 9. The CDR3: CASSSPYGQGAYEQYF. The DNA for the CDR3 is TGTGCCAGCAGCTCTCCATATGGACAGGGGGCGTACGAGCAGTACTTC.

J is TRBJ2-7 and V is TRBV15, with D hard to call. This CDR3 region has 15 residues. The germline CDR1 and CDR2 sequences are LNHNV and YYDKDF (reference sequence). Deletions cut 0 bases from V and 5 bases from J, with 14 bases between. The CDR3 nucleotides read TGTGCCACCAGCAGAGATTTGCAGGTCAGCCACGAGCAGTACTTC. It encodes CATSRDLQVSHEQYF.

The gene calls are TRBV30 and TRBJ2-1; D unresolved. Germline-derived CDR1 and CDR2 are GTSNPN and SVGIG (reference sequence). The ends were cut back, 0 bases at V and 10 bases at J, with 7 bases in the middle. The CDR3 runs to 11 residues. Written as DNA, the CDR3 is TGTGCCTGGAGTGTATATCGGGAGCAGTTCTTC. It specifies CAWSVYREQFF.

This clone has just a few counts. The junction departs from germline at one end; a sequencing error may be responsible. The rearrangement joins TRBV5-4 to TRBJ1-1; D gene unclear. The germline CDR1 and CDR2 sequences are SGHNT and YYREEE (reference sequence). There are 11 residues in the CDR3. The CDR3 here is CASRLGTEAFF. The DNA for the CDR3 is TGTGCCAGCAGGTTGGGCACTGAAGCTTTCTTT.

The rearrangement uses TRBV4-1 and TRBJ1-4, with TRBD1 matching over 7 bases. In germline, CDR1 is MGHRA, CDR2 YSYEKL. The CDR3 is made up of 16 amino acids. V dropped 8 bases and J dropped 4; count of bases not matched to a gene: 13. For the CDR3, the DNA is TGCGCCAGCGGAGGTTACAGGGGTAGGAATAATGAAAAACTGTTTTTT. This sequence encodes CASGGYRGRNNEKLFF.

J is TRBJ1-1 and V is TRBV10-1, with D possibly matching TRBD1 (5 bases). Trimming left V 6 bases short and J 3 bases short, with 26 bases between. The CDR3 runs 18 residues. Looked up from germline, CDR1 is WNHNN and CDR2 is SYGVQD (reference sequence). For the CDR3, the DNA is TGCGCCAGCAGGGACTGGGACCTCCGTCGAGCATGGGACACTGAAGCTTTCTTT. This gives the protein CASRDWDLRRAWDTEAFF.

This sequence joins TRBV5-1 and TRBJ2-7; TRBD2 aligns across 14 bases. Germline V gene sequence: CDR1 SGHRS, CDR2 YFSETQ. This CDR3 has 15 amino acids. After removal of 4 bases from V and 3 bases from J, the junction contained 3 bases not matched to a gene. Here the CDR3 DNA reads TGCGCCAGCAGCCAAGGGACTAGCGGGGGCTACGAGCAGTACTTC. Protein product: CASSQGTSGGYEQYF.

The chain recombines TRBV2 with TRBJ2-1; tentatively, D is TRBD1 (6 bases). V lost 6 bases and J 6 bases, leaving 15 bases between the germline ends. The CDR3 length is 14 residues. In germline, CDR1 is SNHLY, CDR2 FYNNEI. The CDR3 protein is CASSYYREVNEQFF. The DNA of the CDR3 is TGTGCCAGCAGCTACTACAGGGAAGTCAATGAGCAGTTCTTC.

The J gene is TRBJ2-5, the V gene TRBV5-4; 7 bases fit TRBD2. Trimming took 3 bases from V and 5 from J; bases not matched to a gene: 10. There are 15 residues in the CDR3. CDR1 is SGHNT, CDR2 YYREEE, per germline (reference sequence). CDR3 sequence reads: CASSSPASGPETQYF. Here the CDR3 DNA reads TGTGCCAGCAGCTCCCCGGCTAGCGGCCCGGAGACCCAGTACTTC. The full variable domain, its missing parts supplied by reference TRBV5-4 and TRBJ2-5, is ETGVTQSPTHLIKTRGQQVTLRCSSQSGHNTVSWYQQALGQGPQFIFQYYREEENGRGNFPPRFSGLQFPNYSSELNVNALELDDSALYLCASSSPASGPETQYFGPGTRLLVL.

Note on this clone: The sample has other DNA sequences that encode this CDR3 too. The chain has TRBV7-8 and TRBJ2-2; weak D call: TRBD1 (6 bases). V was cut by 5 bases and J by 2 bases, with 12 bases left in between. Germline CDR1 and CDR2: SGHVS and FQNEAQ. This CDR3 contains 15 residues. CDR3 in DNA: TGTGCCAGCAGCACAGACAGGACAAACACCGGGGAGCTGTTTTTT. Encoded protein: CASSTDRTNTGELFF.

The rearrangement links TRBV4-1 to TRBJ2-7; no clear D gene. Germline assignment: CDR1 MGHRA and CDR2 YSYEKL. With 3 bases removed from V and 3 bases from J, the gap between germline ends came to 12 bases. This CDR3 is built from 14 residues. The CDR3 DNA reads as TGCGCCAGCAGCCAGGCGACACCAAACTACGAGCAGTACTTC. This translates into CASSQATPNYEQYF.

Written as DNA, the CDR3 is TGTGCCAGCAGCTTGCTTGCTGGGTTAGATACGCAGTATTTT. Its translation is CASSLLAGLDTQYF. The chain uses TRBV5-4 and TRBJ2-3; D not certain. The V gene lost 1 base and the J gene lost 5 bases, with 11 bases spanning the gap. The CDR3 extends over 14 amino acids. CDR1 is SGHNT and CDR2 is YYREEE in the germline V gene (reference sequence).

The gene calls are TRBV21-1 and TRBJ2-3; no check of the table's D call, TRBD2, against the DNA was made. TRBV21-1 is a documented pseudogene. CDR3 length equals 16 residues. The CDR3 spells CASSKGAGPSTDTQYF. Here the CDR3 DNA reads TGTGCCAGCAGCAAAGGAGCGGGCCCTAGCACAGATACGCAGTATTTT.

The genes are TRBV6-1 and TRBJ1-2; no clear D gene. The V gene lost 0 bases and the J gene lost 6 bases, with 8 bases spanning the gap. This CDR3 spans 13 amino acids. Looked up from germline, CDR1 is MNHNS and CDR2 is SASEGT. The CDR3 reads CASSEAAWDGYTF. CDR3 nucleotides: TGTGCCAGCAGTGAAGCGGCCTGGGATGGCTACACCTTC.

In regard to this clone: This sample includes further DNA sequences coding for the same CDR3. V and J are TRBV5-4 and TRBJ2-6, with D perhaps TRBD1 (5 bases). The V end lost 1 base, the J end lost 1 base, and 6 bases lay between the germline ends. The germline V gene has CDR1 SGHNT and CDR2 YYREEE (reference sequence). The CDR3 covers 15 residues. CDR3 bases: TGTGCCAGCAGCTTGCCAGGGTCTGGGGCCAACGTCCTGACTTTC. Its translation: CASSLPGSGANVLTF. Drawing the rest from reference TRBV5-4 and TRBJ2-6, the complete variable domain is ETGVTQSPTHLIKTRGQQVTLRCSSQSGHNTVSWYQQALGQGPQFIFQYYREEENGRGNFPPRFSGLQFPNYSSELNVNALELDDSALYLCASSLPGSGANVLTFGAGSRLTVL.

The chain has TRBV29-1 and TRBJ2-5, with 9 bases fitting TRBD1. With V trimmed by 4 bases and J by 5 bases, 8 bases remained unmatched. The CDR3 has 14 amino acids. Germline V CDR1 and CDR2: SQVTM, ANQGSEA. The chain's CDR3 is CSVVRDRAMETQYF. Here the CDR3 DNA reads TGCAGCGTTGTACGGGACAGGGCCATGGAGACCCAGTACTTC.

This chain links TRBV19 with TRBJ2-7, with D perhaps assigned TRBD1 or TRBD2 (5 bases each). Looked up from germline, CDR1 is LNHDA and CDR2 is SQIVND (reference sequence). This CDR3 spans 15 amino acids. The ends were cut back, 10 bases at V and 3 bases at J, with 22 bases in the middle. This CDR3 is CATATTGTGIYEQYF. For the CDR3, the DNA is TGTGCCACTGCCACGACCGGGACGGGAATCTACGAGCAGTACTTC.

This clone was seen just once. The chain couples TRBV27 to TRBJ2-7; the D gene could be TRBD1 or TRBD2 (5 bases each). The CDR3 contains 12 residues. The V end lost 6 bases, the J end lost 2 bases, and 8 bases lay between the germline ends. From germline, CDR1 is MNHEY and CDR2 SMNVEV (reference sequence). The CDR3 loop reads CASRRGTYEQYF. CDR3 nucleotide sequence: TGTGCCAGCAGGAGGGGTACCTACGAGCAGTACTTC.

V is TRBV5-1 and J is TRBJ1-3; the D is unclear. There are 15 residues in the CDR3. V was clipped by 0 bases and J by 1 base, with 8 bases between them. Germline-derived CDR1 and CDR2 are SGHRS and YFSETQ. Written as DNA, the CDR3 is TGCGCCAGCAGCTTGGAAGGGAGATCTGGAAACACCATATATTTT. Translating gives CASSLEGRSGNTIYF.

This clone was found once. Distinct nucleotide sequences in the sample also encode this CDR3. V usage is TRBV6-5 and J usage is TRBJ1-1, with a tentative D call TRBD1 (5 bases). The germline V and J ends were trimmed by 0 bases and 1 base, with 9 bases remaining between them. This CDR3 spans 15 amino acids. CDR1 is MNHEY, CDR2 SVGAGI, per germline. DNA of the CDR3: TGTGCCAGCAGTTACTCTGGGCAGGGGAACACTGAAGCTTTCTTT. Translating it yields CASSYSGQGNTEAFF.

The V call is TRBV7-8, the J call TRBJ1-3; D is unclear. In germline, CDR1 is SGHVS, CDR2 FQNEAQ. V lost 5 bases to trimming and J lost 0 bases, with 11 bases between them. The CDR3 is made up of 15 amino acids. The CDR3 DNA reads as TGTGCCAGCAGCCCGAGACGGCTCTCTGGAAACACCATATATTTT. It codes for CASSPRRLSGNTIYF.

This rearrangement joins TRBV20-1 to TRBJ1-5; no clear D gene. V was cut by 7 bases and J by 5 bases, with 9 bases left in between. CDR3 length: 11 residues. CDR1 DFQATT and CDR2 SNEGSKA come from the germline V gene (reference sequence). DNA of the CDR3: TGCAGTGTTTCCCCAGATCAGCCCCAGCATTTT. It specifies CSVSPDQPQHF.

The chain recombines TRBV5-4 with TRBJ2-5; D unresolved. V was cut by 4 bases and J by 4 bases, with 11 bases left in between. The CDR3 loop spans 13 amino acids. The germline V gene has CDR1 SGHNT and CDR2 YYREEE (reference sequence). The CDR3 is CASSRTDGETQYF. In nucleotides, the CDR3 is TGTGCCAGCAGCCGAACGGACGGAGAGACCCAGTACTTC.

The chain links TRBV4-1 to TRBJ2-3, with D perhaps matching TRBD2 (6 bases). Germline V gene sequence: CDR1 MGHRA, CDR2 YSYEKL. The CDR3 sequence is 15 residues long. The germline V and J ends were trimmed by 6 bases and 2 bases, with 15 bases remaining between them. The CDR3 DNA sequence: TGCGCCAGCAGGCCCGGGGCGGGATTCACAGATACGCAGTATTTT. It yields the protein CASRPGAGFTDTQYF.

The chain links TRBV12-5 to TRBJ2-2; TRBD2 is a possible D gene (6 bases). Germline V CDR1 and CDR2: LGHNT, FRNRAP. V lost 3 bases, J lost 6 bases, and 14 bases lay in between. CDR3 length: 15 amino acids. The DNA of the CDR3 is TGTGCTAGTGGTTTCATACTGGGAGGATCCGGGGAGCTGTTTTTT. Translation: CASGFILGGSGELFF. The complete variable domain, with remaining parts taken from reference TRBV12-5 and TRBJ2-2, reads DARVTQTPRHKVTEMGQEVTMRCQPILGHNTVFWYRQTMMQGLELLAYFRNRAPLDDSGMPKDRFSAEMPDATLATLKIQPSEPRDSAVYFCASGFILGGSGELFFGEGSRLTVL.